Shown below are 7 T cell receptor beta chains from a single sample sequenced in a study of OX40 agonist ivuxolimab in advanced cancers. Clones were read by immunoSEQ multiplex PCR, and TCRdb kept only the in-frame ones, dropping some. The sample contains about 27,000 clones, about 74% of which appear only once. The sample consisted of CD4+ or CD8+ T cells sorted from blood, taken in a trial of the OX40 agonist ivuxolimab. The source is an adult with an advanced solid tumor such as melanoma, head and neck, liver or kidney cancer.

This clone was picked up one time. The CDR3 coding sequence is TGCGCCAGCGCCTTCTTGACTAGCGGATTTTGGGGGTTCTTC. Translated, it gives CASAFLTSGFWGFF. This rearrangement joins TRBV23-1 to TRBJ2-1, with 9 bases fitting TRBD2. TRBV23-1 is placed among ORFs of uncertain function. With 8 bases clipped from V and 15 bases from J, the junction kept 17 bases outside the gene matches. The CDR3 is 14 amino acids.

J is TRBJ2-7 and V is TRBV11-2; TRBD1 matches at 10 bases. With V trimmed by 5 bases and J by 3 bases, 4 bases remained unmatched. The germline V gene encodes CDR1 SGHAT and CDR2 FQNNGV. The CDR3 runs 14 residues. CDR3 sequence reads: CASSPRTGGYEQYF. The CDR3 DNA reads as TGTGCCAGCAGCCCCCGGACAGGGGGCTACGAGCAGTACTTC.

The chain uses TRBV18 and TRBJ1-4, with D maybe TRBD1 (6 bases). The germline V and J ends were trimmed by 0 bases and 7 bases, with 24 bases remaining between them. This CDR3 contains 19 residues. CDR1 and CDR2 from the germline V gene are KGHSH and LQKENI. CDR3 in DNA: TGTGCCAGCTCACCACCGGGCTCAAACAAGGCGGGGGCGGGTGAAAAACTGTTTTTT. Protein sequence: CASSPPGSNKAGAGEKLFF. The full variable domain, rest sourced from reference TRBV18 and TRBJ1-4, is NAGVMQNPRHLVRRRGQEARLRCSPMKGHSHVYWYRQLPEEGLKFMVYLQKENIIDESGMPKERFSAEFPKEGPSILRIQQVVRGDSAAYFCASSPPGSNKAGAGEKLFFGSGTQLSVL.

This clone was found a few times. CDR3 in DNA: TGTGCCACTAGGAGGACAGGAAGGGGAGAGACCCAGTACTTC. It is translated as CATRRTGRGETQYF. The chain is built from TRBV25-1 and TRBJ2-5, with 7 bases identical to TRBD1. The CDR3 contains 14 residues. V gave up 10 bases and J gave up 4 bases; unmatched junction bases: 12. Germline V CDR1 and CDR2: MGHDK, SYGVNS.

This chain links TRBV7-8 with TRBJ2-5, with 11 bases that match TRBD2. J gave up 1 base and V 0 bases, and 1 base lay outside the gene matches. Germline loops: CDR1 SGHVS, CDR2 FQNEAQ. This CDR3 has 16 amino acids. CDR3 nucleotides: TGTGCCAGCAGCTTAGCGCTAGCGGGGGGCCAAGAGACCCAGTACTTC. This encodes CASSLALAGGQETQYF. The full variable domain, its missing parts supplied by reference TRBV7-8 and TRBJ2-5, is GAGVSQSPRYKVAKRGQDVALRCDPISGHVSLFWYQQALGQGPEFLTYFQNEAQLDKSGLPSDRFFAERPEGSVSTLKIQRTQQEDSAVYLCASSLALAGGQETQYFGPGTRLLVL.

The rearrangement links TRBV4-2 to TRBJ2-5, with 12 bases aligning to TRBD2. This CDR3 is 18 amino acids long. Germline V gene data show CDR1 as LGHNA and CDR2 as YNFKEQ. Trimming took 4 bases from V and 4 from J; bases not matched to a gene: 13. Here the CDR3 reads CASSRARSSGGARETQYF. DNA for the CDR3: TGTGCCAGCAGCCGAGCTCGGTCTAGCGGGGGGGCCCGAGAGACCCAGTACTTC.

This clone was seen a single time. The chain combines TRBV5-1 with TRBJ1-1, with D tentatively TRBD1 (6 bases). V lost 5 bases to trimming and J lost 0 bases, with 11 bases between them. Germline V gene data show CDR1 as SGHRS and CDR2 as YFSETQ. The CDR3 runs to 14 residues. CDR3: CASRTGPMNTEAFF. The CDR3 nucleotides are TGCGCCAGCAGGACAGGCCCCATGAACACTGAAGCTTTCTTT.